Presented here are 22 T cell receptor beta chains from one specimen sequenced in a study of blood T cell repertoires in COVID-19. Data came from immunoSEQ multiplex PCR; TCRdb stores just in-frame clones and leaves some out. The sample includes 300,000 to 350,000 clones, around 90% seen only once; the top ten take around 9%. Material for sequencing was PBMCs or T cells enriched from blood (not recorded which). The receptors derive from a woman under 30 who had recovered from COVID-19.

This sequence joins TRBV10-3 and TRBJ1-2, with 7 bases identical to TRBD1. CDR1 is ENHRY, CDR2 SYGVKD, per germline. The CDR3 runs to 14 residues. Trimming removed 7 bases from V and 3 bases from J; junction bases left unmatched: 8. The CDR3 here is CAITGPDRDYGYTF. In nucleotides, the CDR3 is TGTGCCATCACCGGTCCCGACAGGGACTATGGCTACACCTTC.

The V call is TRBV28, the J call TRBJ1-5; D not certain. Germline lookup yields CDR1 MDHEN and CDR2 SYDVKM. Trimming left V 7 bases short and J 5 bases short, with 18 bases between. The CDR3 spans 15 residues. CDR3 amino acids: CASNMGVLFYQPQHF. The CDR3 DNA is TGTGCCAGCAACATGGGAGTCCTGTTCTATCAGCCCCAGCATTTT.

In this sample, this clone turned up once. V gene TRBV3-1 (or the pseudogene TRBV3-2) combines with J gene TRBJ1-2; 7 nucleotides line up with TRBD1. CDR1 and CDR2 from the germline V gene are LGHDT and YNNKEL (reference sequence). This CDR3 region has 15 residues. The J segment lost 1 base and the V segment lost 3 bases, leaving 5 bases of the junction unmatched. The CDR3: CASSQRDRDNYGYTF. The CDR3 DNA reads TGTGCCAGCAGCCAGCGGGACAGAGATAACTATGGCTACACCTTC.

The chain joins TRBV30 to TRBJ1-2, with a tentative D call TRBD1 (6 bases). V gave up 5 bases and J gave up 13 bases, with 20 bases separating them. The CDR3 has 12 amino acids. Per the germline V gene, CDR1 is GTSNPN and CDR2 is SVGIG (reference sequence). Here the CDR3 DNA reads TGTGCCTGGGCAGGGGCGCCTTACGAGGGCACCTTC. Its protein product is CAWAGAPYEGTF.

This chain uses TRBV7-2 with TRBJ2-3, with 9 bases lining up with TRBD2. The CDR3 totals 14 residues. Trimming at V came to 8 bases and at J to 0 bases, leaving 3 bases not matched to a gene. Germline V gives CDR1 SGHTA, CDR2 FQGNSA. The CDR3 reads CASRSGGSTDTQYF. The DNA for the CDR3 is TGTGCCAGCCGTAGCGGGGGTAGCACAGATACGCAGTATTTT.

The J gene is TRBJ1-6, the V gene TRBV28, with D possibly being TRBD1 (6 bases). The CDR3 is 13 residues long. Germline assignment: CDR1 MDHEN and CDR2 SYDVKM. V lost 3 bases to trimming and J lost 7 bases, with 7 bases between them. The CDR3 DNA reads TGTGCCAGCAGTTTCAGGGGCAATTCACCCCTCCACTTT. Translation: CASSFRGNSPLHF.

The rearrangement joins TRBV3-1 (or the pseudogene TRBV3-2) to TRBJ1-1, with 10 bases fitting TRBD1. V lost 1 base and J lost 1; bases outside the gene matches: 3. The CDR3 is made up of 16 amino acids. Germline CDR1 is LGHDT and CDR2 is YNNKEL (reference sequence). The CDR3 DNA is TGTGCCAGCAGCCAAGGGGACAGGGGTTGGAACACTGAAGCTTTCTTT. This sequence encodes CASSQGDRGWNTEAFF.

This chain links TRBV5-1 with TRBJ2-2, with D perhaps TRBD1 (6 bases). The V gene lost 0 bases and the J gene lost 6 bases, with 12 bases spanning the gap. CDR1 is SGHRS, CDR2 YFSETQ, per germline. This CDR3 spans 15 amino acids. The CDR3 sequence is CASSLGRGGAGELFF. Written as DNA, the CDR3 is TGCGCCAGCAGCTTGGGCAGGGGTGGAGCCGGGGAGCTGTTTTTT.

The rearrangement links TRBV5-1 to TRBJ2-1, with 8 bases identical to TRBD1. The length of the CDR3 is 14 residues. J gave up 5 bases and V 3 bases, and 4 bases lay outside the gene matches. CDR1 is SGHRS and CDR2 is YFSETQ in the germline V gene. The CDR3 loop reads CASSYGQGDNEQFF. Written as DNA, the CDR3 is TGCGCCAGCAGCTATGGACAGGGAGACAATGAGCAGTTCTTC.

This chain uses TRBV28 with TRBJ1-2; 7 bases fit TRBD1. This CDR3 spans 13 amino acids. Germline values: CDR1 MDHEN, CDR2 SYDVKM. With V trimmed by 3 bases and J by 6 bases, 4 bases remained unmatched. CDR3 region: CASSLTGSDGYTF. The CDR3 DNA reads TGTGCCAGCAGTTTGACAGGGAGTGATGGCTACACCTTC.

The gene calls are TRBV5-6 and TRBJ2-2; the match to TRBD1 covers 7 bases. The germline CDR1 and CDR2 sequences are SGHDT and YYEEEE. The CDR3 length is 15 residues. The ends lost 1 base at V and 5 bases at J; junction bases unmatched: 5. For the CDR3, the DNA is TGTGCCAGCAGCTTGTATAGGGGGCAAACCGGGGAGCTGTTTTTT. Its protein product is CASSLYRGQTGELFF.

This clone was found once. The gene calls are TRBV24-1 and TRBJ2-1; TRBD2 is a possible D gene (6 bases). CDR1 and CDR2 from the germline V gene are KGHDR and SFDVKD. V was shortened by 5 bases and J by 4 bases, with 14 bases between the two germline ends. The length of the CDR3 is 15 residues. The CDR3 coding sequence is TGTGCCACCAGTGCCTTTGGAGGGGCATACAATGAGCAGTTCTTC. This codes for CATSAFGGAYNEQFF.

This chain joins TRBV18 and TRBJ2-1, with D maybe TRBD2 (5 bases). With 5 bases removed from V and 5 bases from J, the gap between germline ends came to 10 bases. CDR1 is KGHSH, CDR2 LQKENI, per germline. This CDR3 contains 13 residues. CDR3 residues: CASSAGLNNEQFF. DNA for the CDR3: TGTGCCAGCTCAGCCGGACTCAACAATGAGCAGTTCTTC.

The V gene is TRBV28, the J gene TRBJ1-3; D call uncertain. V dropped 6 bases and J dropped 3 bases, with 6 bases sitting between them. The length of the CDR3 is 12 residues. Germline V gene lookup returns CDR1 MDHEN and CDR2 SYDVKM. CDR3 residues: CASREIGNTIYF. CDR3 nucleotides: TGTGCCAGCAGAGAGATTGGAAACACCATATATTTT.

The V and J genes are TRBV5-1 and TRBJ1-1; TRBD1 agrees at 8 bases. Looked up from germline, CDR1 is SGHRS and CDR2 is YFSETQ. Germline trimming cut 0 bases from V and 3 bases from J; bases unmatched to any gene: 1. This CDR3 is built from 14 residues. CDR3 bases: TGCGCCAGCAGCTTGGACAGGGGGTACACTGAAGCTTTCTTT. This translates into CASSLDRGYTEAFF.

The genes are TRBV9 and TRBJ1-2; a weak D match, TRBD1 (6 bases). The CDR3 has 14 residues. The ends were cut back, 3 bases at V and 7 bases at J, with 16 bases in the middle. CDR1 is SGDLS and CDR2 is YYNGEE in the germline V gene. CDR3 in DNA: TGTGCCAGCAGCGAACCCCACAGGGCTGCTGGCTACACCTTC. This translates into CASSEPHRAAGYTF.

The V call is TRBV12-3 or TRBV12-4, the J call TRBJ2-1; TRBD2 might be the D (5 bases). Deletions cut 3 bases from V and 7 bases from J, with 10 bases between. This CDR3 has 13 residues. The CDR3 nucleotides are TGTGCCAGCAGTTTTATCGGGGAAAATGAGCAGTTCTTC. It translates to CASSFIGENEQFF.

The CDR3, as DNA: TGTGCCAGCCTAAAGGCGGGGCGAATTGTTACCGGCTACACCTTC. It encodes CASLKAGRIVTGYTF. This chain joins TRBV28 and TRBJ1-2, with D perhaps TRBD1 (5 bases). The CDR3 length is 15 residues. Germline V lookup: CDR1 MDHEN, CDR2 SYDVKM. V gave up 8 bases and J gave up 8 bases, with 24 bases separating them.

This clone was recorded a few times. The chain combines TRBV19 with TRBJ1-5; tentatively, D is TRBD1 (6 bases). V lost 9 bases and J lost 3, with 12 bases in between. The germline gives CDR1 LNHDA, CDR2 SQIVND (reference sequence). CDR3 length: 13 residues. CDR3 nucleotides: TGTGCCAGCGTACAGGGTACCAATCAGCCCCAGCATTTT. This translates into CASVQGTNQPQHF.

This chain links TRBV7-9 with TRBJ2-3; the match to TRBD1 covers 7 bases. Germline V gives CDR1 SEHNR, CDR2 FQNEAQ (reference sequence). V was clipped by 4 bases and J by 3 bases; unmatched bases: 10. CDR3 length: 16 residues. For the CDR3, the DNA is TGTGCCAGCAGCTCTTCGGGACAGCCTTGGACAGATACGCAGTATTTT. It translates to CASSSSGQPWTDTQYF.

The chain carries TRBV6-2 or TRBV6-3 and TRBJ1-1, with 8 bases aligning to TRBD1. V shed 5 bases and J 1 base; nucleotides not matched to a gene: 9. CDR3 length equals 16 residues. Germline V gives CDR1 MNHEY, CDR2 SVGEGT. CDR3 loop: CASSRLPGQGNTEAFF. The CDR3 bases are TGTGCCAGCAGTCGTCTTCCTGGACAGGGGAACACTGAAGCTTTCTTT.

V usage is TRBV5-5 and J usage is TRBJ2-1, with D perhaps TRBD2 (5 bases). The germline V and J ends were trimmed by 1 base and 1 base, with 9 bases remaining between them. The CDR3 is 15 residues long. CDR1 and CDR2 (germline): SGHKS, YYEKEE (reference sequence). The CDR3 sequence: CASSLLAFSYNEQFF. The CDR3 nucleotides are TGTGCCAGCAGCTTGCTAGCTTTTTCCTACAATGAGCAGTTCTTC.